This record looks at one T cell receptor beta chain sequence and its context. Its antigen is not identified. The data belong to a study of cytomegalovirus exposure and HLA in healthy donors. Method: immunoSEQ multiplex PCR; TCRdb's copy keeps in-frame clones and lacks some. The table shows 150,000 or so clones, with about 95% occurring only once. V lost 4 bases, J lost 5 bases, and 18 bases lay in between. CDR1 SGHAT and CDR2 FQNNGV come from the germline V gene. The CDR3 runs to 15 residues. Points from the study as a whole: Most TCR sequences showed up rarely, but some public TCRs showed up in many donors.

The sequence was collected from a man younger than 35 in good health and CMV-seropositive. Sequencing was carried out using PBMCs. The chain employs TRBV11-2 and TRBJ2-7, with a possible D match to TRBD1 (6 bases). The CDR3 nucleotides are TGTGCCAGCAGCTCCACAGGGTTCCTCTTGAACGAGCAGTACTTC. Amino acids: CASSSTGFLLNEQYF.